This T cell receptor beta chain originates from a study of CD8 T cells in Susac syndrome. Regarding the study as a whole: The study conceded that its TCR sequencing and HLA analysis involved relatively few individuals.

A word on this clonotype: The antigen remains unidentified.

The RNA, about 0.45 to 1 ug, was put through reverse transcription using random hexamers. One entry per CDR3 protein results from TCRdb running MiXCR on the immunoSEQ multiplex PCR reads. Among approximately 110,000 distinct CDR3 sequences listed, just under 95% were seen once. Sequencing of TCR beta drew on CD8+ and CD4+ T cells from blood. Controls matched for age and sex were healthy donors. The authors negatively isolated CD8+ and CD4+ T cells and FACS-enriched TEMRA cells. The TCR was taken from a human donor in good health. The sequenced sample consisted of CD4+ T cells from PBMCs.

CDR3 protein: CATSSPGGLAAEAFF. The CDR3 nucleotides read TGTGCCACCAGCAGCCCGGGCGGGTTGGCGGCTGAAGCTTTCTTT. The chain joins TRBV15 to TRBJ1-1; no firm D call. The CDR3 is made up of 15 amino acids. The germline V and J ends were trimmed by 3 bases and 6 bases, with 17 bases remaining between them. Germline V gene lookup returns CDR1 LNHNV and CDR2 YYDKDF (reference sequence).